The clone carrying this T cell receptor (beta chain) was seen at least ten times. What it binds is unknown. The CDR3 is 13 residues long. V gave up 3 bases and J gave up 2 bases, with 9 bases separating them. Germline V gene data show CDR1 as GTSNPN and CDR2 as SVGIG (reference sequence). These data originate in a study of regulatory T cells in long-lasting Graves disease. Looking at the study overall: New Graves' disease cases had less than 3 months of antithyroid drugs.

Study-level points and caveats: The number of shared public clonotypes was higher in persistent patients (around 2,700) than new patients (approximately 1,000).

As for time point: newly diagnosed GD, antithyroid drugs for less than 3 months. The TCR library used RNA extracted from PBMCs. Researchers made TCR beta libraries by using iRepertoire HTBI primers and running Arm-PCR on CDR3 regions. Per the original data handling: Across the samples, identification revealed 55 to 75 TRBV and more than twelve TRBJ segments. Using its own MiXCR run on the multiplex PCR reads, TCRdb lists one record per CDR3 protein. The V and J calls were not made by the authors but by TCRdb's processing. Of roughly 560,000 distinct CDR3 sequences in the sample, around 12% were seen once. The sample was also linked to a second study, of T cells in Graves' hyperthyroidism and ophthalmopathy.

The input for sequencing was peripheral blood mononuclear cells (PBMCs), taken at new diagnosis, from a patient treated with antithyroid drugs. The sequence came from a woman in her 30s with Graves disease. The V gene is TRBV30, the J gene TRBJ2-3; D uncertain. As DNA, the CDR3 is TGTGCCTGGAGGCGCCCAGCCACAGATACGCAGTATTTT. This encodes CAWRRPATDTQYF.